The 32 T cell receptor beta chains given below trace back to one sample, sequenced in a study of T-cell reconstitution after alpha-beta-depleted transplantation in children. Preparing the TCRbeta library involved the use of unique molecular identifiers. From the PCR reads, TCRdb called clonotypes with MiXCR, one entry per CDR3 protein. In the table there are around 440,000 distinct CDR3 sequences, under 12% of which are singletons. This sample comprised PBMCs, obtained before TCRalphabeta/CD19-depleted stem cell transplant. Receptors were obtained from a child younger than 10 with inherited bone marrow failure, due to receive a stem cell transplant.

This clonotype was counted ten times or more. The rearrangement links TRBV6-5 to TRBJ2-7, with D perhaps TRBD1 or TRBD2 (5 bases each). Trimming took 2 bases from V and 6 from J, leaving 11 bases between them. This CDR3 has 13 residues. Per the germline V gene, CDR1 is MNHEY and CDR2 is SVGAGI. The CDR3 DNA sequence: TGTGCCAGCAGTTACCCGGGGCGCGGCGAGCAGTACTTC. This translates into CASSYPGRGEQYF.

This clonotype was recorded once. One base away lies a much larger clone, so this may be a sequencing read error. The CDR3 coding sequence is TGCGCCAGCAGCCGGACTAGCGGGACGCTTAATGAGCAGTTCTTC. Residues: CASSRTSGTLNEQFF. The chain is built from TRBV4-3 and TRBJ2-1, with TRBD2 matching 12 bases. V was clipped by 4 bases and J by 7 bases; unmatched bases: 5. CDR3 length equals 15 residues. Germline V gene data show CDR1 as LGHNA and CDR2 as YSLEER.

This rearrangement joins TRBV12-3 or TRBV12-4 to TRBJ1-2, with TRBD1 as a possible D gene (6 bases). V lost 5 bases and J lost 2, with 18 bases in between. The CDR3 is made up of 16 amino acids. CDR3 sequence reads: CASSPSQKTGNYGYTF. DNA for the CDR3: TGTGCCAGCAGTCCTTCCCAGAAAACAGGGAACTATGGCTACACCTTC.

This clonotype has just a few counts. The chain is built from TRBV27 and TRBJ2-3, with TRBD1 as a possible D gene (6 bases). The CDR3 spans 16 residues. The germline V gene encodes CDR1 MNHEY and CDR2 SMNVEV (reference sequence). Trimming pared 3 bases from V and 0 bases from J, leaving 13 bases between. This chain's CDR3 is CASSFLGGVSTDTQYF. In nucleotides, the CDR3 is TGTGCCAGCAGTTTTCTAGGGGGAGTAAGCACAGATACGCAGTATTTT.

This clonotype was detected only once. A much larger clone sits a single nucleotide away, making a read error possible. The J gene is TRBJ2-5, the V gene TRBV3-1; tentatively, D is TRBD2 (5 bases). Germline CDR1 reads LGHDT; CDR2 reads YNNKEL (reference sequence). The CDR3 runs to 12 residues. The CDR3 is CASEGGQETQHF. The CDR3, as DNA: TGTGCCAGCGAGGGCGGCCAAGAGACCCAGCACTTC.

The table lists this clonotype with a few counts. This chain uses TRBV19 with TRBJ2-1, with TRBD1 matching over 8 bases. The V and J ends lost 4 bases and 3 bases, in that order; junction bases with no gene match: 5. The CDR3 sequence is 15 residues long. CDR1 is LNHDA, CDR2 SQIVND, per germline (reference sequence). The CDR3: CASSKIGTGYNEQFF. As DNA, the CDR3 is TGTGCCAGTAGTAAGATAGGGACAGGCTACAATGAGCAGTTCTTC.

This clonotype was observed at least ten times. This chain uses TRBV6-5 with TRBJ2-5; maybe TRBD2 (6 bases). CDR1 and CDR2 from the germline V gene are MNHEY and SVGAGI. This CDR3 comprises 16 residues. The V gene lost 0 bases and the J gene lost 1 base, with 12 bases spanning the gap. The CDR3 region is CASSYSLASAQETQYF. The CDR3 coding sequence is TGTGCCAGCAGTTACTCACTGGCTAGCGCCCAAGAGACCCAGTACTTC.

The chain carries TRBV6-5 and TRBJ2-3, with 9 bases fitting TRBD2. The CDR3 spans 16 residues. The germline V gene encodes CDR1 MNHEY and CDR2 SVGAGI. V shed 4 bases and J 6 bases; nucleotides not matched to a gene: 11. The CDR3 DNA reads TGTGCCAGCAGTTGGGCGGGAGGGCATAGGGGGGATACGCAGTATTTT. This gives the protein CASSWAGGHRGDTQYF.

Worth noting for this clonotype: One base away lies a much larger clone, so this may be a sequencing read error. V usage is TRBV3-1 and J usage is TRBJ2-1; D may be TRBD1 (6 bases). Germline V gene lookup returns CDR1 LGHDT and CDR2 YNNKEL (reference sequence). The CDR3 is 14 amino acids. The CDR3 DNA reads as TGTGCCACCAGCCTAACAGGGAACTACAATGAGCAGTTCTTC. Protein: CATSLTGNYNEQFF.

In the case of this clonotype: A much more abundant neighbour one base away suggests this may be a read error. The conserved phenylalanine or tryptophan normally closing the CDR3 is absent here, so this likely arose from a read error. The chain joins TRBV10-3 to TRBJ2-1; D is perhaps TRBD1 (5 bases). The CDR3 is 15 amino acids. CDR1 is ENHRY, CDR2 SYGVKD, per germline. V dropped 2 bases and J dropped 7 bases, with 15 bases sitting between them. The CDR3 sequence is CAISEPISGWNEQFS. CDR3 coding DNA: TGTGCCATCAGTGAGCCAATTTCAGGGTGGAATGAGCAGTTCTCC.

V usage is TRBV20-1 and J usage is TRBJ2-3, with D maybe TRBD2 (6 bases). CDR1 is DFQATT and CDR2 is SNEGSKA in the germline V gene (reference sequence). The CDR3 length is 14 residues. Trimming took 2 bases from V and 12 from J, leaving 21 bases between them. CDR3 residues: CSARSGLASGSQYF. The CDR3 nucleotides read TGCAGTGCTAGATCGGGACTTGCTTCGGGGTCCCAGTATTTT.

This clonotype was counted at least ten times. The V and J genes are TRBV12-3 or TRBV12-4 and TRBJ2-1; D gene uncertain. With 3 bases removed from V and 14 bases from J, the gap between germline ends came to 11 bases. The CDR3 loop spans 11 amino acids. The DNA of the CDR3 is TGTGCCAGCAGTTTTCCCCCGGAGAAGTTCTTC. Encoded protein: CASSFPPEKFF.

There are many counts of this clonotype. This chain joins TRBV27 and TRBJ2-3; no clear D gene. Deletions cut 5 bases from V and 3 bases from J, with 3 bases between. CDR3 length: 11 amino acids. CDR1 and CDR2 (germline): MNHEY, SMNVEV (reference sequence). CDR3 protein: CASSTTDTQYF. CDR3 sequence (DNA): TGTGCCAGCAGTACAACAGATACGCAGTATTTT.

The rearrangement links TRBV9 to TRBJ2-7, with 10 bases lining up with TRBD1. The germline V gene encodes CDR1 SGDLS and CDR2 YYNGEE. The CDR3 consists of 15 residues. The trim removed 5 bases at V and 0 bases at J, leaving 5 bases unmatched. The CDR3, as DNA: TGTGCCAGCAGTCGGGGACAGGGGAGCTCCTACGAGCAGTACTTC. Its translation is CASSRGQGSSYEQYF. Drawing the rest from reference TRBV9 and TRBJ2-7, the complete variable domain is DSGVTQTPKHLITATGQRVTLRCSPRSGDLSVYWYQQSLDQGLQFLIQYYNGEERAKGNILERFSAQQFPDLHSELNLSSLELGDSALYFCASSRGQGSSYEQYFGPGTRLTVT.

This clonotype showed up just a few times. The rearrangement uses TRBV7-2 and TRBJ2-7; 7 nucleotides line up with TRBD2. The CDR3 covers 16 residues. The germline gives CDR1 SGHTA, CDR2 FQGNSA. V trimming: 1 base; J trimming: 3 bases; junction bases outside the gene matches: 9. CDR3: CASSLGLAPLYYEQYF. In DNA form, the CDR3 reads TGTGCCAGCAGCTTAGGACTAGCCCCCCTTTACTACGAGCAGTACTTC.

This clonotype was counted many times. CDR3 sequence: CASSLSRVGDNEQFF. CDR3 sequence (DNA): TGTGCCAGCAGCCTAAGCAGGGTGGGGGACAATGAGCAGTTCTTC. The genes are TRBV11-2 and TRBJ2-1; D tentatively reads TRBD1 or TRBD2 (5 bases each). Trimming removed 5 bases at V and 5 bases at J, with 16 bases between. In germline, CDR1 is SGHAT, CDR2 FQNNGV. The CDR3 loop spans 15 amino acids. Drawing the rest from reference TRBV11-2 and TRBJ2-1, the complete variable domain is EAGVAQSPRYKIIEKRQSVAFWCNPISGHATLYWYQQILGQGPKLLIQFQNNGVVDDSQLPKDRFSAERLKGVDSTLKIQPAKLEDSAVYLCASSLSRVGDNEQFFGPGTRLTVL.

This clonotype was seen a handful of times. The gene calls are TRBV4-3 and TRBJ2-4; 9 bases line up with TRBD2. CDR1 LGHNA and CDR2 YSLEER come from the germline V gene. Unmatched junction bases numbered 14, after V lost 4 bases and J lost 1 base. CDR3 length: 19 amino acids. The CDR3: CASSLLAGAPPGAKNIQYF. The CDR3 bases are TGCGCCAGCAGCCTGTTAGCGGGAGCTCCCCCGGGGGCCAAAAACATTCAGTACTTC.

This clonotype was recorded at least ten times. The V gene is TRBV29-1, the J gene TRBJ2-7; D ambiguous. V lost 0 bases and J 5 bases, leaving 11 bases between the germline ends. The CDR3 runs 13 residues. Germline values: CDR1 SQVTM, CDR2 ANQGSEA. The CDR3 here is CSVEDGQDNEQYF. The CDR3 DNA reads TGCAGCGTTGAAGATGGGCAAGACAACGAGCAGTACTTC.

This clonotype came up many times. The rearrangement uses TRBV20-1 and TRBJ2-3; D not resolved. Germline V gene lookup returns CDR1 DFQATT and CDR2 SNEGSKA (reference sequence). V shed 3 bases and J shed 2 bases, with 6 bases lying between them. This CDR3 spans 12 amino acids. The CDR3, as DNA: TGCAGTGCTAGGGGCAACACAGATACGCAGTATTTT. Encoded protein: CSARGNTDTQYF.

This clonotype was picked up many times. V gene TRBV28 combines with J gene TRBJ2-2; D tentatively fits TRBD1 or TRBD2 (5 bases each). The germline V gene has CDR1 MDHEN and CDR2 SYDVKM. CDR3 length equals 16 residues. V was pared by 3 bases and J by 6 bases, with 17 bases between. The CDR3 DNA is TGTGCCAGCAGTTTTTCCGGGACCCACGCCCCCGGGGAGCTGTTTTTT. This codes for CASSFSGTHAPGELFF.

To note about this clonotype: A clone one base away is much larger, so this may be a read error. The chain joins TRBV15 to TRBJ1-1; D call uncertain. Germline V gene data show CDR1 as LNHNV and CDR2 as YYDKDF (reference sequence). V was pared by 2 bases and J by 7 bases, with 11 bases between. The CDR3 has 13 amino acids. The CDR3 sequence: CATSRHQRDEAFF. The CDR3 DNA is TGTGCCACCAGCAGACATCAGAGGGATGAAGCTTTCTTT.

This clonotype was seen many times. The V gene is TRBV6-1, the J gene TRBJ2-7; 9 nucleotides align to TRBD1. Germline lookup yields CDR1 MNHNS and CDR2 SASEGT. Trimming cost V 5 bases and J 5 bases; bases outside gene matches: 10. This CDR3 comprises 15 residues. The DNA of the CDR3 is TGTGCCAGCAGTCTAACAGGGGGCGCGTACCACGAGCAGTACTTC. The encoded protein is CASSLTGGAYHEQYF.

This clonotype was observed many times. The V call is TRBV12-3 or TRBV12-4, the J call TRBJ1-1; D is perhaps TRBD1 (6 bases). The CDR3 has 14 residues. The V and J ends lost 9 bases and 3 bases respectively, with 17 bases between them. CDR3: CASYSGALDTEAFF. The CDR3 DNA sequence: TGTGCCAGTTACTCAGGGGCTTTGGACACTGAAGCTTTCTTT.

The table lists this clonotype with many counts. The CDR3 bases are TGTGCCAGCAGCTTAGGGGGCGGAGCGGCTTTCTTT. Translated: CASSLGGGAAFF. The gene calls are TRBV7-9 and TRBJ1-1; a weak D match, TRBD1 (5 bases). V dropped 1 base and J dropped 11 bases, with 11 bases sitting between them. CDR3 length: 12 amino acids. The V gene's germline CDR1 is SEHNR and CDR2 FQNEAQ (reference sequence).

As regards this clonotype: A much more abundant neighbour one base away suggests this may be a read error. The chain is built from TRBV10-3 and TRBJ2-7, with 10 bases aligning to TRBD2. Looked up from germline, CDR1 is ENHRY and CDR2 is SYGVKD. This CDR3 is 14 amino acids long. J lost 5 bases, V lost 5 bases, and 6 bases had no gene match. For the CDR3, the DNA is TGTGCCATCAGTCCGGGACTAGCGATCGACGAGCAGTACTTC. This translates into CAISPGLAIDEQYF.

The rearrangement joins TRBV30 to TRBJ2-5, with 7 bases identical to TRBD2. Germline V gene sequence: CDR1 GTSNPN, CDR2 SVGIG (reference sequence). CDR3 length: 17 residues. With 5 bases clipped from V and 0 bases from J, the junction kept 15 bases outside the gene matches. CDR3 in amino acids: CAWSGVRGAGNQETQYF. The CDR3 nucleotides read TGTGCCTGGTCTGGCGTTCGGGGAGCGGGGAACCAAGAGACCCAGTACTTC.

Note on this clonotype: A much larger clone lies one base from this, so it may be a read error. CDR3 sequence (DNA): TGTGCCAGCAGTTTTGGGGCTGGAGGGTCCTACAATGGGCAGTTCTTC. The encoded protein is CASSFGAGGSYNGQFF. This chain connects TRBV12-3 or TRBV12-4 to TRBJ2-1; D might be TRBD2 (6 bases). The CDR3 runs 16 residues.

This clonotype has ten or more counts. The CDR3 DNA is TGTGCCAGCAGTTACTGGACTAGCGGGATTGGTCACGAGCAGTACTTC. It yields the protein CASSYWTSGIGHEQYF. The V gene is TRBV6-2 or TRBV6-3, the J gene TRBJ2-7, with 12 bases that match TRBD2. The CDR3 has 16 residues. Germline V gene sequence: CDR1 MNHEY, CDR2 SVGEGT. V was pared by 1 base and J by 5 bases, with 6 bases of the junction left unmatched.

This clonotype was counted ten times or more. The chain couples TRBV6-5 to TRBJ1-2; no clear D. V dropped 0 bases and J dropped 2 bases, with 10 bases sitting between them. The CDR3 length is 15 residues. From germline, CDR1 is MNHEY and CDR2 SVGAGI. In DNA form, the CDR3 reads TGTGCCAGCAGTTACTCACAGCTCTCCAACTATGGCTACACCTTC. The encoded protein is CASSYSQLSNYGYTF.

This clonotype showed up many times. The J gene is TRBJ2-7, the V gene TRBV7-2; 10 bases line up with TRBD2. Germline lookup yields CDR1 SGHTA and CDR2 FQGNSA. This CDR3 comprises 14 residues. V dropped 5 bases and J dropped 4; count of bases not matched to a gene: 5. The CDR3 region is CASSVTSGWYEQYF. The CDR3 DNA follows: TGTGCCAGCAGCGTGACTAGCGGGTGGTACGAGCAGTACTTC.

CDR3 region: CASSLYPREGHETQYF. The CDR3, as DNA: TGTGCCAGCAGTTTATATCCGCGGGAGGGCCACGAGACCCAGTACTTC. The J gene is TRBJ2-5, the V gene TRBV12-3 or TRBV12-4; TRBD2 aligns across 9 bases. The CDR3 extends over 16 amino acids. J gave up 5 bases and V 2 bases, and 9 bases lay outside the gene matches.

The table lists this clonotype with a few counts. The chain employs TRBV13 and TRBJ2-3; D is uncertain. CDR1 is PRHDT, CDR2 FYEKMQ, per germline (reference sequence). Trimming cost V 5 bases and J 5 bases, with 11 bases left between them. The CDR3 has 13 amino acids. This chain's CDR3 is CASSPQSQDTQYF. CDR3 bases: TGTGCCAGCAGCCCGCAATCCCAAGATACGCAGTATTTT. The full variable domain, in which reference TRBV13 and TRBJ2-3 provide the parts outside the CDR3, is AAGVIQSPRHLIKEKRETATLKCYPIPRHDTVYWYQQGPGQDPQFLISFYEKMQSDKGSIPDRFSAQQFSDYHSELNMSSLELGDSALYFCASSPQSQDTQYFGPGTRLTVL.